Below, 14 T cell receptor beta chains from the same sample are listed, as sequenced in a study of T cell responses to AZD1222 COVID-19 vaccine. The method was immunoSEQ multiplex PCR; TCRdb's version includes in-frame clones alone and lacks a portion of them. This table has fewer than 200,000 clones, 92% appearing once. The source was peripheral blood, collected on day 0 of AZD1222 vaccination. Source of these receptors: an adult in good health.

This chain joins TRBV12-1 and TRBJ2-1; the D call of TRBD2 is as the table states it, not checked on the DNA. TRBV12-1 is classified as a pseudogene. CDR3 length equals 15 residues. This CDR3 reads CASSSASGGANEQFF. The CDR3 nucleotides read TGTGCCAGCAGCTCAGCTAGCGGGGGGGCCAATGAGCAGTTCTTC.

Written as DNA, the CDR3 is TGTGCCAGCAGTGAGAACTTGGGACAGGGAAGGACTGAAGCTTTCTTT. This encodes CASSENLGQGRTEAFF. The rearrangement joins TRBV2 to TRBJ1-1, with 9 bases matching TRBD1. Germline lookup yields CDR1 SNHLY and CDR2 FYNNEI. The CDR3 length is 16 residues. The J segment lost 5 bases and the V segment lost 3 bases, leaving 10 bases of the junction unmatched.

The rearrangement uses TRBV5-4 and TRBJ2-5, with D possibly called TRBD1 or TRBD2 (5 bases each). Trimming left V 4 bases short and J 5 bases short, with 12 bases between. The CDR3 sequence is 13 residues long. CDR1 is SGHNT, CDR2 YYREEE, per germline (reference sequence). The CDR3 spells CASSTGAHETQYF. The CDR3 DNA reads as TGTGCCAGCAGCACCGGGGCCCACGAGACCCAGTACTTC.

V and J are TRBV6-2 or TRBV6-3 and TRBJ1-4; D not certain. This CDR3 spans 15 amino acids. The germline gives CDR1 MNHEY, CDR2 SVGEGT. V lost 2 bases to trimming and J lost 5 bases, with 12 bases between them. CDR3 in amino acids: CASSYSGLTNEKLFF. The CDR3 region has the DNA TGTGCCAGCAGTTACAGCGGACTGACCAATGAAAAACTGTTTTTT.

This chain joins TRBV18 and TRBJ2-7; 9 nucleotides align to TRBD1. CDR1 and CDR2 from the germline V gene are KGHSH and LQKENI. Trimming cost V 2 bases and J 5 bases; bases outside gene matches: 7. The CDR3 loop spans 15 amino acids. CDR3 residues: CASSPAGQGGDEQYF. The CDR3 DNA reads TGTGCCAGCTCACCAGCGGGACAGGGAGGGGACGAGCAGTACTTC.

This clone was seen a single time. The DNA for the CDR3 is TGTGCCAGCTCACCACTCTTAAAAGATACGCAGTATTTT. It codes for CASSPLLKDTQYF. This chain connects TRBV18 to TRBJ2-3; the D is unclear. The ends were cut back, 1 base at V and 5 bases at J, with 7 bases in the middle. CDR1 KGHSH and CDR2 LQKENI come from the germline V gene. The CDR3 totals 13 residues.

The V gene is TRBV19, the J gene TRBJ1-2, with D perhaps TRBD1 (6 bases). The germline gives CDR1 LNHDA, CDR2 SQIVND (reference sequence). V was pared by 7 bases and J by 7 bases, with 19 bases between. The CDR3 sequence is 14 residues long. The CDR3 spells CASTTGGGGGGYTF. As DNA, the CDR3 is TGTGCCAGTACCACCGGCGGGGGCGGGGGTGGCTACACCTTC. The full variable domain, with the rest looked up from reference TRBV19 and TRBJ1-2, is DGGITQSPKYLFRKEGQNVTLSCEQNLNHDAMYWYRQDPGQGLRLIYYSQIVNDFQKGDIAEGYSVSREKKESFPLTVTSAQKNPTAFYLCASTTGGGGGGYTFGSGTRLTVV.

The V gene is TRBV27, the J gene TRBJ2-3; D might be TRBD1 (6 bases). Trimming pared 5 bases from V and 3 bases from J, leaving 12 bases between. The CDR3 totals 14 residues. From germline, CDR1 is MNHEY and CDR2 SMNVEV (reference sequence). This CDR3 is CASSEQGATDTQYF. DNA for the CDR3: TGTGCCAGCAGTGAACAGGGCGCGACAGATACGCAGTATTTT.

This chain joins TRBV5-1 and TRBJ2-2; D is unresolved. The CDR3 is 16 residues long. Per germline, CDR1 SGHRS and CDR2 YFSETQ. V was shortened by 0 bases and J by 0 bases, with 9 bases between the two germline ends. The DNA of the CDR3 is TGCGCCAGCAGCTTGGTGTCGGGTGCGAACACCGGGGAGCTGTTTTTT. It translates to CASSLVSGANTGELFF.

This clone was found once. The chain joins TRBV2 to TRBJ1-5; TRBD1 might be the D (5 bases). The V and J ends lost 6 bases and 13 bases respectively, with 16 bases between them. Germline V CDR1 and CDR2: SNHLY, FYNNEI. CDR3 length equals 12 residues. The CDR3: CASRGPGGGQHF. In DNA, the CDR3 is TGTGCCAGCAGGGGCCCTGGGGGTGGGCAGCATTTT.

The V call is TRBV12-3 or TRBV12-4, the J call TRBJ1-1, with D possibly matching TRBD1 (5 bases). V dropped 6 bases and J dropped 3 bases, with 11 bases sitting between them. This CDR3 has 13 residues. CDR3 coding DNA: TGTGCCAGCAGGGATGCGGGGGACACTGAAGCTTTCTTT. Translation gives CASRDAGDTEAFF.

The V call is TRBV19, the J call TRBJ1-5, with D possibly matching TRBD1 (5 bases). The CDR3 totals 16 residues. CDR1 LNHDA and CDR2 SQIVND come from the germline V gene (reference sequence). Between the trimmed V and J ends, which lost 4 bases and 2 bases, there was a span of 15 bases. The CDR3 DNA sequence: TGTGCCAGTAGTAGTTACGGGACTGCTGGCAATCAGCCCCAGCATTTT. This codes for CASSSYGTAGNQPQHF.

V gene TRBV18 combines with J gene TRBJ1-1; 9 bases are shared with TRBD1. The ends lost 1 base at V and 5 bases at J; junction bases unmatched: 11. CDR3 length equals 17 residues. Germline lookup yields CDR1 KGHSH and CDR2 LQKENI. The CDR3 DNA is TGTGCCAGCTCACCACAGGCTGCAGGACAGGGGAGGACTGAAGCTTTCTTT. Translation gives CASSPQAAGQGRTEAFF.

This sequence joins TRBV3-1 (or the pseudogene TRBV3-2) and TRBJ1-3; D not certain. CDR1 and CDR2 from the germline V gene are LGHDT and YNNKEL (reference sequence). V dropped 1 base and J dropped 0 bases, with 13 bases sitting between them. The CDR3 consists of 17 residues. CDR3 DNA sequence: TGTGCCAGCAGCCAAGTTACCTCGGCAGGCTCTGGAAACACCATATATTTT. It encodes CASSQVTSAGSGNTIYF.